This T cell receptor beta chain is from a study of T cell responses to AZD1222 COVID-19 vaccine. This clone occurred a few times. The junction had 10 bases not matched to a gene; V was cut back by 6 bases and J by 5 bases. Germline V gives CDR1 KGHDR, CDR2 SFDVKD. The CDR3 runs to 16 residues. Profiling relied on immunoSEQ multiplex PCR, and the TCRdb table lists in-frame clones only, not all of them. The table shows 100,000 or so clones, with approximately 89% occurring only once. The V gene is TRBV24-1, the J gene TRBJ2-2, with 8 bases lining up with TRBD2. The receptor was isolated from an adult who received the AZD1222 COVID-19 vaccine. Material: peripheral blood, obtained 28 days after the second AZD1222 dose. The chain's CDR3 is CATSPAGGLGTGELFF. In DNA form, the CDR3 reads TGTGCCACCAGTCCTGCGGGGGGCCTGGGTACCGGGGAGCTGTTTTTT.